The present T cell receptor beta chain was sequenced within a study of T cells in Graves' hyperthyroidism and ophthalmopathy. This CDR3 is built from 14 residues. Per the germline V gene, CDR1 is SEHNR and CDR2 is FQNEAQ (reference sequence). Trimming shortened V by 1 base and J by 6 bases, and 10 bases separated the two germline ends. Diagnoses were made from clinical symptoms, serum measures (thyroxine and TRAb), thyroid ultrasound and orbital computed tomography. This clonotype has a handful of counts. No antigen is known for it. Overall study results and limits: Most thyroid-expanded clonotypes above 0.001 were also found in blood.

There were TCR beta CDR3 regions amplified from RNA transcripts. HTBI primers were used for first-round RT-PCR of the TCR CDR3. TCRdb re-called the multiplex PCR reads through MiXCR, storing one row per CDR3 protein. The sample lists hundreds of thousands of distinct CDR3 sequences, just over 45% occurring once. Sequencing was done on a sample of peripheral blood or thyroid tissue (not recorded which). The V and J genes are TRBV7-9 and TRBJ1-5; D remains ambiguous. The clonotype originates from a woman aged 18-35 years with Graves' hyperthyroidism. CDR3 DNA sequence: TGTGCCAGCAGCTTAGAACAAGTGAGTCAGCCCCAGCATTTT. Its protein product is CASSLEQVSQPQHF.